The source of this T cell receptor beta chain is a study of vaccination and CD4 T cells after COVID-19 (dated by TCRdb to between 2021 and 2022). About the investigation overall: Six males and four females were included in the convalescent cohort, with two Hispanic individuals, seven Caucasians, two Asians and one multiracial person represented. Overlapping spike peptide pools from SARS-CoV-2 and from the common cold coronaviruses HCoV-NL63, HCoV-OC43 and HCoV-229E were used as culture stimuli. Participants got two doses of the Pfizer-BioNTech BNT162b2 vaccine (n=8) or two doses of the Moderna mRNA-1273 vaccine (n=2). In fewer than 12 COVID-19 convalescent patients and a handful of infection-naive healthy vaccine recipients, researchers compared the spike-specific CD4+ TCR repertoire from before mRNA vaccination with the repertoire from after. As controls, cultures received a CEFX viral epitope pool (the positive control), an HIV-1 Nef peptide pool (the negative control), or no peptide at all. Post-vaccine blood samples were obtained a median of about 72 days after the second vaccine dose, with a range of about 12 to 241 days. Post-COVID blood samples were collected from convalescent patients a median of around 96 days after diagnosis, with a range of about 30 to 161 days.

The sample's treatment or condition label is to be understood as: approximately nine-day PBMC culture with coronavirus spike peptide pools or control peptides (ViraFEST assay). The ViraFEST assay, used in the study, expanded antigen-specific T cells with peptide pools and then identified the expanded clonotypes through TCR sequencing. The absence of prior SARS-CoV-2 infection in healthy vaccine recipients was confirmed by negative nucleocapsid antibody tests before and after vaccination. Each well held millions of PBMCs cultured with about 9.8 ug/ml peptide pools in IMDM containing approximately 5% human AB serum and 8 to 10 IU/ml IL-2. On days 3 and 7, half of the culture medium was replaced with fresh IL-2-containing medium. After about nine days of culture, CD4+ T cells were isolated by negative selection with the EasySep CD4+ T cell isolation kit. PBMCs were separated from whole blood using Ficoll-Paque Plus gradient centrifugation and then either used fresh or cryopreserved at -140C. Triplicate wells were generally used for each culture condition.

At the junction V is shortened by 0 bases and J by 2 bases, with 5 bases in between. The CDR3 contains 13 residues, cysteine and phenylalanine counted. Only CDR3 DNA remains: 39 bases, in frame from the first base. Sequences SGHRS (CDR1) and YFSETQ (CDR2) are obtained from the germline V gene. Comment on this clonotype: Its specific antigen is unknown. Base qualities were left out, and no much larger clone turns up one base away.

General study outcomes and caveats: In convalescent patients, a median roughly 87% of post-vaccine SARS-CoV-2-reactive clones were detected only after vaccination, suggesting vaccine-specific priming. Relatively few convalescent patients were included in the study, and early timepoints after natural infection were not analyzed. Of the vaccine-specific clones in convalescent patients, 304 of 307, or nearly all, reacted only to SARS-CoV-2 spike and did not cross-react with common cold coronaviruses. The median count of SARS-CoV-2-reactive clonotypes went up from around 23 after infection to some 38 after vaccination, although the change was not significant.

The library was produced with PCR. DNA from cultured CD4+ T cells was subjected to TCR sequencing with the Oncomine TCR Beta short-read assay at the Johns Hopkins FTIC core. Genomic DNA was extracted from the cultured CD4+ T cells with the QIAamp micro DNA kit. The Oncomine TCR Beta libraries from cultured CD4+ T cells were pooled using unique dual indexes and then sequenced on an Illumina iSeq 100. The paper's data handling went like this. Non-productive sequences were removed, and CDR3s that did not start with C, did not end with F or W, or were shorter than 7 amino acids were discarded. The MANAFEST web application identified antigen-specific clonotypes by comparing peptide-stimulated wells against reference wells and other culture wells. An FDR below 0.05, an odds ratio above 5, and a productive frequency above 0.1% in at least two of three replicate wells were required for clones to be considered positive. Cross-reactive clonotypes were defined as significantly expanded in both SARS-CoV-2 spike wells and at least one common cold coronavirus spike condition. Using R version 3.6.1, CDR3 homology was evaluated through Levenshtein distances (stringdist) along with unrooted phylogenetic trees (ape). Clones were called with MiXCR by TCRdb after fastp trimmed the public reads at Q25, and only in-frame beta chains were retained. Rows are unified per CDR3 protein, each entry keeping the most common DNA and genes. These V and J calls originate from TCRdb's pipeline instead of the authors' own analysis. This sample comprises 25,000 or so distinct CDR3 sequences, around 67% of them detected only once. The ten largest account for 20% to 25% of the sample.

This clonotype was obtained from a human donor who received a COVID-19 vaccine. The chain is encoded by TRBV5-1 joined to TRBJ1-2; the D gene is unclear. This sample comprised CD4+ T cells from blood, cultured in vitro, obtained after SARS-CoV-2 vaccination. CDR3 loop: CASSLAGNYGYTF. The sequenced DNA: TGCGCCAGCAGCTTGGCCGGGAACTATGGCTACACCTTC.